This T cell receptor (beta chain) was recorded in a study of cytomegalovirus exposure and HLA in healthy donors. Whole-study findings and limits: A later examination showed that TCR association rates differed by HLA locus, with DRB1 most and HLA-C fewest.

This CDR3 contains 13 residues. With V trimmed by 10 bases and J by 1 base, 6 bases remained unmatched. Germline CDR1 and CDR2: MDHEN and SYDVKM. PCR involved 60 Vbeta and 13 Jbeta primers. The repertoire was sequenced with immunoSEQ multiplex PCR; TCRdb's copy has only in-frame clones and lacks some. The sample comprises 150,000 to 200,000 clones, around 85% of which are singletons, and about 2% rests with the top ten. Of note for this clone: Its antigen is as yet unknown.

The chain uses TRBV28 and TRBJ2-7, with 8 nucleotides matching TRBD2. The clonotype originates from a woman aged 50 to 60 in good health and CMV-seronegative. Sequences were obtained from PBMCs. The CDR3 loop is CATRTGGSYEQYF. The CDR3 DNA sequence: TGTGCCACTCGAACGGGAGGGTCCTACGAGCAGTACTTC.